These T cell receptor beta chains were read from a single sample in a study of T cell repertoires in cytomegalovirus infection. No antigens are known for them. TCRdb recomputed calls from the reads with MiXCR, one row per CDR3 protein. Of more than 250,000 distinct CDR3 sequences detected, roughly 25% appear once; the ten largest clones hold 13%. The sample was cultured PBMCs, taken from culture after CMV antigen stimulation. These receptors were taken from a human donor in good health (CMV status not recorded). Some clones in this sample may be carry-over from other donors' samples. The CDR3 runs from the conserved cysteine through the conserved F or W. D genes are given only for firm matches. A row's size may be missing; if present it is once, few, many or a size class.

size	D	J	V	CDR3	DNA
-	-	TRBJ2-1	TRBV24-1	CATRESSYNEQFF	TGTGCCACCCGGGAGAGCTCCTACAATGAGCAGTTCTTC
-	TRBD2	TRBJ2-1	TRBV18	CASSPGLAGEGNEQFF	TGTGCCAGCTCGCCGGGACTAGCGGGAGAGGGTAATGAGCAGTTCTTC
-	-	TRBJ2-3	TRBV29-1	CSARDGLNTQYF	TGCAGCGCCAGGGACGGATTGAATACGCAGTATTTT
few	-	TRBJ1-3	TRBV6-2/TRBV6-3	CASGDLSSGNTIYF	TGTGCCAGCGGAGACCTGAGCTCTGGAAACACCATATATTTT
-	-	TRBJ1-1	TRBV6-2/TRBV6-3	CASRGYGGPTEAFF	TGTGCCAGCAGGGGATACGGGGGACCCACTGAAGCTTTCTTT
-	-	TRBJ2-1	TRBV4-3	CASSHNPGSYNEQFF	TGCGCCAGCAGCCATAATCCCGGCTCCTACAATGAGCAGTTCTTC
-	-	TRBJ2-6	TRBV7-2	CASSKERAPGANVLTF	TGTGCCAGCAGCAAAGAGAGGGCCCCTGGGGCCAACGTCCTGACTTTC
few	TRBD2	TRBJ2-1	TRBV6-1	CASRIAGGNEQFF	TGTGCCAGCAGGATAGCGGGAGGCAATGAGCAGTTCTTC
-	-	TRBJ2-4	TRBV20-1	CSASRAAAKNIQYF	TGCAGTGCTAGCCGAGCGGCAGCCAAAAACATTCAGTACTTC
many	-	TRBJ1-5	TRBV12-3/TRBV12-4	CASTRGRTNNQPQHF	TGTGCCAGCACCCGCGGACGGACTAACAATCAGCCCCAGCATTTT
-	-	TRBJ1-5	TRBV28	CASTGGGRSYSNQPQHF	TGTGCCAGCACCGGGGGGGGGAGATCTTATAGCAATCAGCCCCAGCATTTT
-	TRBD1	TRBJ2-7	TRBV7-9	CASSLTGTGFVFYEQYF	TGTGCCAGCAGCTTAACCGGGACAGGGTTCGTTTTCTACGAGCAGTACTTC
-	TRBD2	TRBJ2-7	TRBV29-1	CSVEEGAGGEQYF	TGCAGCGTTGAAGAAGGGGCGGGGGGCGAGCAGTACTTC
-	-	TRBJ2-5	TRBV5-4	CASSFYAGIETQYF	TGTGCCAGCAGCTTCTATGCAGGGATCGAGACCCAGTACTTC
many	TRBD2	TRBJ2-2	TRBV12-3/TRBV12-4	CASSLLSLAGVTGELFF	TGTGCCAGCAGTTTACTTAGTCTAGCGGGAGTGACCGGGGAGCTGTTTTTT
-	-	TRBJ2-3	TRBV7-2	CASSPRQMGDTQYF	TGTGCCAGCAGCCCGCGACAGATGGGGGATACGCAGTATTTT
many	-	TRBJ2-5	TRBV7-7	CASSLTIQETQYF	TGTGCTAGCAGCTTGACTATTCAAGAGACCCAGTACTTC
-	-	TRBJ1-5	TRBV20-1	CSASNGVNQPQHF	TGCAGTGCTAGTAATGGGGTAAATCAGCCCCAGCATTTT
-	-	TRBJ2-1	TRBV6-2/TRBV6-3	CASTNQRVNEQFF	TGTGCCAGCACCAATCAGCGGGTGAATGAGCAGTTCTTC
-	-	TRBJ2-1	TRBV7-2	CASTGAAPGRLFF	TGTGCCAGCACCGGAGCGGCGCCAGGCCGTTTGTTCTTC
many	-	TRBJ2-3	TRBV7-2	CASSLLTGSTDTQYF	TGTGCCAGCAGCTTACTAACAGGGAGCACAGATACGCAGTATTTT
few	-	TRBJ1-6	TRBV12-3/TRBV12-4	CASSLVHPYNSPLHF	TGTGCCAGCAGTTTAGTTCATCCCTATAATTCACCCCTCCACTTT
few	TRBD1	TRBJ1-5	TRBV28	CASRKTGTGNNQPQHF	TGTGCCAGCAGGAAAACGGGGACAGGGAACAATCAGCCCCAGCATTTT
few	-	TRBJ2-7	TRBV7-8	CASSLGGGGQLIYEQYF	TGTGCCAGCAGCTTAGGGGGGGGGGGACAGCTGATCTACGAGCAGTACTTC
-	-	TRBJ2-3	TRBV19	CATTPRIYVHTQYF	TGTGCCACCACCCCCCGGATTTATGTGCATACGCAGTATTTT
-	-	TRBJ2-7	TRBV7-8	CASSLEAGVSYEQYF	TGTGCCAGCAGCTTAGAGGCAGGGGTCTCCTACGAGCAGTACTTC
many	-	TRBJ2-1	TRBV7-2	CASSLFGEQFF	TGTGCCAGCAGCCTCTTCGGTGAGCAGTTCTTC
few	TRBD2	TRBJ2-1	TRBV6-2/TRBV6-3	CASARAGGNNEQFF	TGTGCCAGCGCCCGCGCGGGAGGGAACAATGAGCAGTTCTTC
few	-	TRBJ1-5	TRBV24-1	CATSRSTGVNQPQHF	TGTGCCACCAGCCGTTCGACAGGCGTTAATCAGCCCCAGCATTTT
-	-	TRBJ2-2	TRBV6-5	CASKAMSGELFF	TGTGCCAGCAAAGCGATGTCGGGGGAGCTGTTTTTT